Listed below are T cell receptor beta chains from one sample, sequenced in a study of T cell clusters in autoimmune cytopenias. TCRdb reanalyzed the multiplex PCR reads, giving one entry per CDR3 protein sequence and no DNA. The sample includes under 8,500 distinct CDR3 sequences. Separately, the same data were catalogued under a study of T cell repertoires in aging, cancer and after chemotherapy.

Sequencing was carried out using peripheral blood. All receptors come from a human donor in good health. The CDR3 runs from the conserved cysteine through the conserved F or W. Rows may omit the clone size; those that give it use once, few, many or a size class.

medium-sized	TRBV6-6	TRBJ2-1	CASTDYNEQFF
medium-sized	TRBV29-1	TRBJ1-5	CSVGSPNQPQHF
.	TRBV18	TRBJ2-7	CASSPAGGPYEQYF
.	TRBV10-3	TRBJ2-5	CAITGRAGPQETQYF
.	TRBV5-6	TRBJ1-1	CASSQGTGRGNTEAFF
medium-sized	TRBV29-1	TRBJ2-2	CSATTGPNTGELFF
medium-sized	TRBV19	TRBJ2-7	CASSIGTEYEQYF
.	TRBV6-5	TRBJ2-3	CASSRDSPSDGTQYF
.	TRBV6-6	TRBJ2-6	CASSYSGGSVGSGANVLTF
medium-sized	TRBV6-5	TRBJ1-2	CASIKSGQGYYGYTF
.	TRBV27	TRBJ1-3	CASRSGNTIYF
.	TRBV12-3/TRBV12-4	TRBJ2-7	CASSSGRALGPIKQYF